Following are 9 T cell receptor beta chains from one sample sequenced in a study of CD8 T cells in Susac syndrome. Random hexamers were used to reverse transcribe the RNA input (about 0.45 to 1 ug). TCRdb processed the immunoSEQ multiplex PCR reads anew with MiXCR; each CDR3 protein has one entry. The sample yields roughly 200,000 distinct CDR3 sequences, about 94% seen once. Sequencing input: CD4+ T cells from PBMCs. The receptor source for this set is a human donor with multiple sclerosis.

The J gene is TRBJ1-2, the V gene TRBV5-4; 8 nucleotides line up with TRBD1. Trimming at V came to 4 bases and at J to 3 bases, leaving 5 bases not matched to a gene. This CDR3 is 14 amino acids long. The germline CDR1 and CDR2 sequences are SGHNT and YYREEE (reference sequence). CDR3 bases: TGTGCCAGCAGCCATATGACAGGGGACTATGGCTACACCTTC. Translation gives CASSHMTGDYGYTF.

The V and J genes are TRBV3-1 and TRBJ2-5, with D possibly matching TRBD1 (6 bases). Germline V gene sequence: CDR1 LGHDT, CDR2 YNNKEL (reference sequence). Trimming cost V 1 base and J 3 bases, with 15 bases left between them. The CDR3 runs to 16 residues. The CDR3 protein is CASSQVGRGTEETQYF. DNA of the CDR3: TGTGCCAGCAGCCAAGTTGGCAGGGGAACGGAAGAGACCCAGTACTTC.

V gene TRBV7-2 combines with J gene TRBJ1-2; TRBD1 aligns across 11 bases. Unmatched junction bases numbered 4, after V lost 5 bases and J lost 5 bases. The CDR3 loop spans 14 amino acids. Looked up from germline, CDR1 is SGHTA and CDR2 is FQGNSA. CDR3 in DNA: TGTGCCAGCAGCAGGGGGACAGGGGGGTATGGCTACACCTTC. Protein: CASSRGTGGYGYTF.

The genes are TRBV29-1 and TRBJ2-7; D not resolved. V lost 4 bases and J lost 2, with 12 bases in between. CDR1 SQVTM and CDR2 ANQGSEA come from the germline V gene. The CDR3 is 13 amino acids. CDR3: CSVVGRFTYEQYF. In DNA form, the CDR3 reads TGCAGCGTTGTGGGCAGGTTCACCTACGAGCAGTACTTC.

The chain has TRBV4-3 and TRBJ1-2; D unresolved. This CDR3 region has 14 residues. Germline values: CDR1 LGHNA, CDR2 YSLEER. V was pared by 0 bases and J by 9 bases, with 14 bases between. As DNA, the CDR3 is TGCGCCAGCAGCCAAGATTTAGAGATCGGGCGCTACACCTTC. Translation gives CASSQDLEIGRYTF.

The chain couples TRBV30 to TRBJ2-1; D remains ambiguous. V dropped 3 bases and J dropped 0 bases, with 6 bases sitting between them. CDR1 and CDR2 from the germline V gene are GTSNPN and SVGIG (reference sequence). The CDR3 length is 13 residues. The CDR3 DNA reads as TGTGCCTGGAGCCTGGGCTCCTACAATGAGCAGTTCTTC. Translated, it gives CAWSLGSYNEQFF. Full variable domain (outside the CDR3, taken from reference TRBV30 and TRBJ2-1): SQTIHQWPATLVQPVGSPLSLECTVEGTSNPNLYWYRQAAGRGLQLLFYSVGIGQISSEVPQNLSASRPQDRQFILSSKKLLLSDSGFYLCAWSLGSYNEQFFGPGTRLTVL.

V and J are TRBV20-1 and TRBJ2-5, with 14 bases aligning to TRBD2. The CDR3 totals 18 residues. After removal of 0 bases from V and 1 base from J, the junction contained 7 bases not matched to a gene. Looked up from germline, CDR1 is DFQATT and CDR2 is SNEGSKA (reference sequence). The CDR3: CSARDPRLAGGLQETQYF. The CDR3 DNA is TGCAGTGCTAGAGATCCGAGACTAGCGGGGGGGCTCCAAGAGACCCAGTACTTC.

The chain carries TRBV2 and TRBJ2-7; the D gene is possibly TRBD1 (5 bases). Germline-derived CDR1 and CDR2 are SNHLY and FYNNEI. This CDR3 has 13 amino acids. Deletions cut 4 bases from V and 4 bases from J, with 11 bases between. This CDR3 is CASSVGARYEQYF. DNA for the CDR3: TGTGCCAGCAGTGTAGGGGCGAGGTACGAGCAGTACTTC.

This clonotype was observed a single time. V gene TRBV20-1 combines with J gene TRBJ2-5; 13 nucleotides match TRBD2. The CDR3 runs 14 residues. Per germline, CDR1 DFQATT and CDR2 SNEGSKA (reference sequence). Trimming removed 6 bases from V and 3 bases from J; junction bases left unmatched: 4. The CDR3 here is CSAAGTSGEETQYF. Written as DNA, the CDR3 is TGCAGTGCCGCCGGGACTAGCGGGGAAGAGACCCAGTACTTC.